This T cell receptor beta chain was profiled in a study of tumor-infiltrating lymphocytes in localized non-small cell lung cancer. Study in general: Several tumor histologies, both smoking statuses, and some post-neoadjuvant chemotherapy samples were included.

The length of the CDR3 is 13 residues. Per germline, CDR1 SQVTM and CDR2 ANQGSEA. V was trimmed by 6 bases and J by 5 bases, leaving 15 bases between them. Sequenced by immunoSEQ multiplex PCR; TCRdb stores in-frame clones only, minus some. The sample holds about 3,600 clones, around 60% seen once. The sample consisted of uninvolved lung tissue not adjacent to the tumor. The sequence was obtained from a human donor with non-small cell lung cancer. V is TRBV29-1 and J is TRBJ2-3, with no clear D. CDR3 bases: TGCAGCGTCCGACCCCAGGTGAAAGATACGCAGTATTTT. Translation: CSVRPQVKDTQYF.